This TCR beta chain was obtained from a study of T cell responses to AZD1222 COVID-19 vaccine. Study-level points and caveats: Possibly, clonal diversity was underestimated; donors were largely white British and included more females.

Losses at the gene ends were 4 bases for V and 3 bases for J; bases not matched to a gene: 11. The CDR3 consists of 16 residues. CDR1 and CDR2 (germline): SGHRS, YFSETQ. Turning to this clone: What it binds is not known.

Using immunoSEQ multiplex PCR, the repertoire was profiled, and TCRdb retains in-frame clones only, with some absent. The repertoire holds under 150,000 clones, with 93% as singletons. V and J are TRBV5-1 and TRBJ2-3; 7 bases match TRBD1. This receptor was obtained from an adult in good health. The specimen was peripheral blood, collected on day 0 of AZD1222 vaccination. The CDR3 sequence: CASSPGTAVRTDTQYF. The CDR3 region has the DNA TGCGCCAGCAGCCCCGGGACAGCTGTTAGAACAGATACGCAGTATTTT.